Following are 14 T cell receptor beta chains from one sample sequenced in a study of technical replicates of blood from several donors. Data came from immunoSEQ multiplex PCR; TCRdb stores just in-frame clones and leaves some out. The table shows around 100,000 clones, with around 96% occurring only once. The source material was T cells isolated from PBMCs. These receptors originate from a human donor in good health.

The V call is TRBV9, the J call TRBJ2-7; TRBD2 matches 7 bases. The CDR3 contains 14 residues. Looked up from germline, CDR1 is SGDLS and CDR2 is YYNGEE. The ends lost 4 bases at V and 2 bases at J; junction bases unmatched: 6. This chain's CDR3 is CASSPGTTAYEQYF. In DNA form, the CDR3 reads TGTGCCAGCAGCCCCGGGACTACAGCCTACGAGCAGTACTTC.

This chain uses TRBV6-1 with TRBJ2-1, with 12 nucleotides matching TRBD2. The length of the CDR3 is 20 residues. V lost 5 bases and J lost 1; bases outside the gene matches: 15. Germline values: CDR1 MNHNS, CDR2 SASEGT. CDR3 nucleotide sequence: TGTGCCAGCAGTAAAGGACAGGAGGGCCTAGCGGGAGGGTCCTACAATGAGCAGTTCTTC. Translating gives CASSKGQEGLAGGSYNEQFF.

This chain uses TRBV11-2 with TRBJ2-1; possibly TRBD2 for D (6 bases). Between the trimmed V and J ends, which lost 7 bases and 2 bases, there was a span of 12 bases. Germline V gives CDR1 SGHAT, CDR2 FQNNGV. The CDR3 spans 14 residues. CDR3 loop: CASTVGGPYNEQFF. The CDR3 DNA sequence: TGTGCCAGCACAGTCGGGGGTCCCTACAATGAGCAGTTCTTC.

This clone came up once. This chain connects TRBV5-1 to TRBJ1-4, with D unresolved. CDR1 and CDR2 from the germline V gene are SGHRS and YFSETQ. The CDR3 is 15 amino acids. With 1 base removed from V and 3 bases from J, the gap between germline ends came to 10 bases. The CDR3 DNA follows: TGCGCCAGCAGCTTGAGTGGGCCCCCTAATGAAAAACTGTTTTTT. It codes for CASSLSGPPNEKLFF.

This clone was counted once. The genes are TRBV11-2 and TRBJ1-1; D may be TRBD1 (6 bases). From germline, CDR1 is SGHAT and CDR2 FQNNGV. V lost 1 base and J 6 bases, leaving 18 bases between the germline ends. This CDR3 comprises 16 residues. The CDR3: CASSLVFGTTRAEAFF. CDR3 bases: TGTGCCAGCAGCTTAGTGTTTGGGACAACGAGGGCTGAAGCTTTCTTT. Based on the CDR3 plus reference TRBV11-2 and TRBJ1-1, the full variable domain is EAGVAQSPRYKIIEKRQSVAFWCNPISGHATLYWYQQILGQGPKLLIQFQNNGVVDDSQLPKDRFSAERLKGVDSTLKIQPAKLEDSAVYLCASSLVFGTTRAEAFFGQGTRLTVV.

The chain's CDR3 is CASSGSTVYNEQFF. Here the CDR3 DNA reads TGTGCCAGCAGTGGGTCGACAGTCTACAATGAGCAGTTCTTC. This chain links TRBV6-1 with TRBJ2-1, with D possibly TRBD1 on 5 matching bases. V lost 4 bases and J 3 bases, leaving 10 bases between the germline ends. In germline, CDR1 is MNHNS, CDR2 SASEGT. The CDR3 extends over 14 amino acids.

This clone occurred once. This chain uses TRBV6-1 with TRBJ1-1; tentative D call: TRBD1 (5 bases). The ends were cut back, 7 bases at V and 8 bases at J, with 11 bases in the middle. CDR1 and CDR2 (germline): MNHNS, SASEGT. This CDR3 is built from 11 residues. CDR3 region: CASIDSQEAFF. CDR3 sequence (DNA): TGTGCCAGCATCGACAGCCAAGAAGCTTTCTTT.

V is TRBV5-6 and J is TRBJ1-5; a weak D match, TRBD1 (5 bases). V lost 4 bases to trimming and J lost 3 bases, with 14 bases between them. Germline values: CDR1 SGHDT, CDR2 YYEEEE. The CDR3 has 15 amino acids. The CDR3 nucleotides read TGTGCCAGCAGCGGGGGGATGGGTAACAATCAGCCCCAGCATTTT. As protein: CASSGGMGNNQPQHF.

The chain couples TRBV19 to TRBJ2-7; D gene unclear. The CDR3 sequence is 14 residues long. Germline-derived CDR1 and CDR2 are LNHDA and SQIVND (reference sequence). V shed 3 bases and J shed 4 bases, with 13 bases lying between them. The CDR3 reads CASSMSSDFYEQYF. In DNA, the CDR3 is TGTGCCAGTAGTATGTCCTCTGACTTTTACGAGCAGTACTTC.

The chain recombines TRBV27 with TRBJ2-7, with 9 bases fitting TRBD2. The CDR3 covers 13 residues. CDR1 and CDR2 from the germline V gene are MNHEY and SMNVEV (reference sequence). V was clipped by 5 bases and J by 6 bases; unmatched bases: 5. The CDR3 here is CASSISGSSEQYF. The CDR3 region has the DNA TGTGCCAGCAGTATTAGCGGGAGCTCCGAGCAGTACTTC.

The J gene is TRBJ2-7, the V gene TRBV4-2; 8 bases are a match to TRBD2. Trimming at V came to 4 bases and at J to 0 bases, leaving 8 bases not matched to a gene. This CDR3 region has 16 residues. Germline V lookup: CDR1 LGHNA, CDR2 YNFKEQ. The CDR3 sequence is CASSPQERELSYEQYF. In nucleotides, the CDR3 is TGTGCCAGCAGCCCCCAGGAGCGGGAGCTCTCCTACGAGCAGTACTTC.

This chain links TRBV25-1 with TRBJ1-1, with no clear D. Trimming took 2 bases from V and 0 from J, leaving 4 bases between them. Per germline, CDR1 MGHDK and CDR2 SYGVNS. The CDR3 loop spans 13 amino acids. CDR3 nucleotide sequence: TGTGCCAGCAGTGAACTATTGAACACTGAAGCTTTCTTT. Translation: CASSELLNTEAFF.

The chain employs TRBV30 and TRBJ2-7, with TRBD2 matching over 11 bases. Per germline, CDR1 GTSNPN and CDR2 SVGIG (reference sequence). CDR3 length: 15 residues. The V and J ends lost 4 bases and 5 bases, in that order; junction bases with no gene match: 10. In DNA form, the CDR3 reads TGTGCCTGGAATATAGCGGGAGGGCCCGTCCACGAGCAGTACTTC. Translated: CAWNIAGGPVHEQYF.

This clone was detected once. This chain links TRBV6-6 with TRBJ1-2, with a tentative D call TRBD1 (6 bases). Germline CDR1 reads MNHNY; CDR2 reads SVGAGI (reference sequence). V was clipped by 1 base and J by 0 bases, with 6 bases between them. This CDR3 contains 14 residues. Here the CDR3 reads CASSYWGPNYGYTF. In DNA form, the CDR3 reads TGTGCCAGCAGTTACTGGGGGCCTAACTATGGCTACACCTTC.